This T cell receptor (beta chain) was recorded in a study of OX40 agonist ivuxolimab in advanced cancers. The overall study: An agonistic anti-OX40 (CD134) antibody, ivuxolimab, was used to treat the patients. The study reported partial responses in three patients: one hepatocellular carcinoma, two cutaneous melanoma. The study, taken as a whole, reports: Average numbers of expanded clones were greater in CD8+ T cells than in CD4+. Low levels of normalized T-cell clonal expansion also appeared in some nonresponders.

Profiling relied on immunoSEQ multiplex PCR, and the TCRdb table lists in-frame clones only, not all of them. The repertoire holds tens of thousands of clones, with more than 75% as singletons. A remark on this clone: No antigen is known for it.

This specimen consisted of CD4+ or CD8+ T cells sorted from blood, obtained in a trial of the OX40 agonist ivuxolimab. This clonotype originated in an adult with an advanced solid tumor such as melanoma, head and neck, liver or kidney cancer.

The CDR3, as DNA: TGCGCCAGCAGCTCCACCTACGAGCAGTACTTC. This codes for CASSSTYEQYF. The rearrangement joins TRBV5-1 to TRBJ2-7; no clear D gene. Trimming pared 3 bases from V and 2 bases from J, leaving 3 bases between. CDR1 and CDR2 from the germline V gene are SGHRS and YFSETQ. The CDR3 runs to 11 residues.